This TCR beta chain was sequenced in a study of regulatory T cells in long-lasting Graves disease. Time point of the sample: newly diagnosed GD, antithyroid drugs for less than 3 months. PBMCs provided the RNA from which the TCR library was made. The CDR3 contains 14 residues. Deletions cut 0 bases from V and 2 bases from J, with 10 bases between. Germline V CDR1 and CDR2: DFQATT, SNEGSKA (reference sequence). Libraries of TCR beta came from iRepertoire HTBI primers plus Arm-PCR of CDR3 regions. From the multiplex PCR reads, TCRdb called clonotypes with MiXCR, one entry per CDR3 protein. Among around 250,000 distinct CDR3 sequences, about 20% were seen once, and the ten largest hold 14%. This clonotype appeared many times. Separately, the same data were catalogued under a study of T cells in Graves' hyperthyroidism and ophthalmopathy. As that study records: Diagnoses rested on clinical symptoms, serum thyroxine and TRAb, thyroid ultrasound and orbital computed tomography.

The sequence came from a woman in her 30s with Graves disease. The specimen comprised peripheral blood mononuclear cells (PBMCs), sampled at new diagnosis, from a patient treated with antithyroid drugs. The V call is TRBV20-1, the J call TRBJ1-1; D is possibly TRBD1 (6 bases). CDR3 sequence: CSARDPGGNTEAFF. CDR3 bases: TGCAGTGCTAGAGATCCCGGGGGCAACACTGAAGCTTTCTTT.